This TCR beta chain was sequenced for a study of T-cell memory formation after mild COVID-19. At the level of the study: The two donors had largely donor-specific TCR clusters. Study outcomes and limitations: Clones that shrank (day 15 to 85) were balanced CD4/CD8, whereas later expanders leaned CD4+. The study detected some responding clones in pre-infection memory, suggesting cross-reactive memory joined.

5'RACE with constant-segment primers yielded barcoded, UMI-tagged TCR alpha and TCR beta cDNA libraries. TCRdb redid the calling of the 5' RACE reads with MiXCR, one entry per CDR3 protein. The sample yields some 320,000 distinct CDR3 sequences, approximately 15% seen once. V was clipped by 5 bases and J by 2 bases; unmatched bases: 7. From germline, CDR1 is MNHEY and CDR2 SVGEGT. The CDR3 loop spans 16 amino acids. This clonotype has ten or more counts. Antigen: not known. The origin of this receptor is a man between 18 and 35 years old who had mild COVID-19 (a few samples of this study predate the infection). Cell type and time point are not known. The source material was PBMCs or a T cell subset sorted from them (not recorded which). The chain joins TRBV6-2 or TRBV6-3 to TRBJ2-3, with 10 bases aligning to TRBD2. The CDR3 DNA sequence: TGTGCCAGCAGTCCCGGGACTAGCGTCGTCACAGATACGCAGTATTTT. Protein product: CASSPGTSVVTDTQYF.